The 5 T cell receptor beta chains below come from one sample, sequenced in a study of PD-1 blockade in classical Hodgkin lymphoma. Regarding time point: cycle 4 day 1 (C4D1), after around six weeks of nivolumab. Exposure to brentuximab vedotin varied, and each patient had relapsed following autologous stem cell transplantation. Clones were sequenced by immunoSEQ multiplex PCR, and TCRdb holds only the in-frame ones, with some missing. Among approximately 27,000 clones, about four fifths were seen once, and the ten largest hold 15% to 20%. The sequencing here drew on peripheral blood mononuclear cells (PBMCs), taken before the fourth cycle of nivolumab. The receptors come from a human donor with classical Hodgkin lymphoma.

The J gene is TRBJ2-6, the V gene TRBV2, with D unclear. Trimming left V 2 bases short and J 4 bases short, with 12 bases between. Germline V gene lookup returns CDR1 SNHLY and CDR2 FYNNEI. The CDR3 extends over 16 amino acids. Here the CDR3 reads CASSEYPGSGANVLTF. The CDR3 nucleotides read TGTGCCAGCAGTGAATACCCCGGGTCCGGGGCCAACGTCCTGACTTTC.

The rearrangement links TRBV4-1 to TRBJ1-1; D remains ambiguous. V dropped 4 bases and J dropped 1 base, with 10 bases sitting between them. This CDR3 contains 14 residues. In germline, CDR1 is MGHRA, CDR2 YSYEKL. CDR3 DNA sequence: TGCGCCAGCAGCCTACAGTGGAGGAACACTGAAGCTTTCTTT. Amino acid sequence: CASSLQWRNTEAFF.

The chain combines TRBV28 with TRBJ2-5; the D gene is possibly TRBD1 (7 bases). Per the germline V gene, CDR1 is MDHEN and CDR2 is SYDVKM. V shed 9 bases and J shed 4 bases, with 12 bases lying between them. The CDR3 contains 12 residues. The CDR3, as DNA: TGTGCCAGTCAGGGGGGAGGAGAGACCCAGTACTTC. Its translation is CASQGGGETQYF.

This sequence joins TRBV9 and TRBJ2-7; 7 positions match TRBD1. This CDR3 is 14 amino acids long. Germline trimming cut 0 bases from V and 4 bases from J; bases unmatched to any gene: 4. Germline lookup yields CDR1 SGDLS and CDR2 YYNGEE. In DNA, the CDR3 is TGTGCCAGCAGCGTAGAAGGGGACAGATACGAGCAGTACTTC. Translated: CASSVEGDRYEQYF.

The V and J genes are TRBV4-1 and TRBJ2-5; 7 bases map to TRBD1. This CDR3 has 22 amino acids. Germline loops: CDR1 MGHRA, CDR2 YSYEKL. With V trimmed by 0 bases and J by 5 bases, 27 bases remained unmatched. The CDR3 protein is CASSQDLRNGIYYRGVVETQYF. The DNA of the CDR3 is TGCGCCAGCAGCCAAGATCTACGGAATGGAATTTATTACAGGGGAGTGGTTGAGACCCAGTACTTC.